The T cell receptor (beta chain) under discussion was sequenced for a study of shared clonotypes between healthy human individuals. The CDR3 is made up of 14 amino acids. V was shortened by 8 bases and J by 8 bases, with 21 bases between the two germline ends. From germline, CDR1 is MGHDK and CDR2 SYGVNS. Only in-frame clones appear in the TCRdb table, and some are missing; sequencing was by immunoSEQ multiplex PCR. The sample carries some 470,000 clones, over 65% recorded once. The chain couples TRBV25-1 to TRBJ1-2; D unclear. The sequenced sample was PBMCs. This clonotype originated in a woman aged 40 to 50 in good health. Some clones in this sample may be carry-over from other donors' samples. This chain's CDR3 is CASQEQFESEGYTF. In DNA, the CDR3 is TGTGCCAGCCAAGAACAATTCGAAAGTGAAGGCTACACCTTC.